These 9 T cell receptor beta chains originate from one sample sequenced in a study of T-cell reconstitution after alpha-beta-depleted transplantation in children. Preparation of the TCRbeta library used unique molecular identifiers. TCRdb called the PCR reads again in MiXCR, with one record for every CDR3 protein. The top ten hold around 2% of the sample, which has hundreds of thousands of distinct CDR3 sequences, more than 9% seen once. Material: PBMCs, obtained before TCRalphabeta/CD19-depleted stem cell transplant. The receptors here all came from a child aged 2 to 9 with inherited bone marrow failure, due to receive a stem cell transplant.

This clonotype was counted at least ten times. The chain is built from TRBV12-3 or TRBV12-4 and TRBJ2-7; 9 positions agree with TRBD1. This CDR3 contains 14 residues. With V trimmed by 0 bases and J by 7 bases, 4 bases remained unmatched. CDR3 nucleotide sequence: TGTGCCAGCAGTTTAGCGACAGGGGGGAGTGAGCAGTACTTC. Protein sequence: CASSLATGGSEQYF.

This clonotype was detected many times. This chain uses TRBV20-1 with TRBJ2-1; D is possibly TRBD2 (5 bases). Trimming took off 4 bases at V and 3 bases at J, with 13 bases between the two ends. CDR1 DFQATT and CDR2 SNEGSKA come from the germline V gene (reference sequence). This CDR3 spans 14 amino acids. The CDR3 nucleotides read TGCAGTGCTACGAGGACTGGCGTCTACAATGAGCAGTTCTTC. It is translated as CSATRTGVYNEQFF.

This clonotype was seen many times. This chain joins TRBV20-1 and TRBJ2-1, with 9 nucleotides matching TRBD2. Germline V gives CDR1 DFQATT, CDR2 SNEGSKA (reference sequence). The CDR3 has 16 amino acids. Trimming took 5 bases from V and 6 from J; bases not matched to a gene: 14. As DNA, the CDR3 is TGCAGTGCTTCAGGACTAGCGAAAAAACTCCGCAATGAGCAGTTCTTC. Encoded protein: CSASGLAKKLRNEQFF.

The V call is TRBV18, the J call TRBJ2-7; 10 positions agree with TRBD2. Germline CDR1 is KGHSH and CDR2 is LQKENI. The trim removed 3 bases at V and 3 bases at J, leaving 11 bases unmatched. This CDR3 region has 17 residues. CDR3 protein: CASSPGLAEPKGYEQYF. The CDR3 region has the DNA TGTGCCAGCTCACCTGGACTAGCGGAACCCAAGGGCTACGAGCAGTACTTC. The full variable domain, its missing parts supplied by reference TRBV18 and TRBJ2-7, is NAGVMQNPRHLVRRRGQEARLRCSPMKGHSHVYWYRQLPEEGLKFMVYLQKENIIDESGMPKERFSAEFPKEGPSILRIQQVVRGDSAAYFCASSPGLAEPKGYEQYFGPGTRLTVT.

Only a few counts were recorded for this clonotype. This chain joins TRBV27 and TRBJ2-1; D is possibly TRBD2 (5 bases). Germline loops: CDR1 MNHEY, CDR2 SMNVEV (reference sequence). The V and J ends lost 8 bases and 6 bases respectively, with 26 bases between them. The CDR3 is 17 residues long. CDR3 sequence reads: CASVAGFGISELNEQFF. For the CDR3, the DNA is TGTGCCAGCGTCGCAGGTTTCGGGATTTCGGAACTCAATGAGCAGTTCTTC.

This clonotype was recorded many times. The rearrangement links TRBV7-2 to TRBJ2-7; TRBD1 matches at 8 bases. Germline loops: CDR1 SGHTA, CDR2 FQGNSA. The V and J ends lost 5 bases and 6 bases, in that order; junction bases with no gene match: 12. The CDR3 covers 15 residues. The CDR3 reads CASSRTGTGGSEQYF. CDR3 nucleotide sequence: TGTGCCAGCAGCCGAACCGGGACAGGTGGTTCCGAGCAGTACTTC.

In this sample, this clonotype turned up many times. The chain combines TRBV12-3 or TRBV12-4 with TRBJ2-3; D perhaps matches TRBD2 (6 bases). The germline V and J ends were trimmed by 0 bases and 1 base, with 8 bases remaining between them. The CDR3 contains 15 residues. The CDR3 reads CASSLAGGRTDTQYF. CDR3 coding DNA: TGTGCCAGCAGTTTAGCGGGAGGCCGCACAGATACGCAGTATTTT.

Many counts were recorded for this clonotype. The rearrangement joins TRBV29-1 to TRBJ2-5, with TRBD2 matching 10 bases. After removal of 6 bases from V and 5 bases from J, the junction contained 12 bases not matched to a gene. Germline V CDR1 and CDR2: SQVTM, ANQGSEA. The CDR3 sequence is 15 residues long. The CDR3 region is CSVAGGAGGPETQYF. The CDR3 bases are TGCAGCGTAGCCGGAGGAGCGGGAGGGCCCGAGACCCAGTACTTC. Full variable domain (outside the CDR3, taken from reference TRBV29-1 and TRBJ2-5): SAVISQKPSRDICQRGTSLTIQCQVDSQVTMMFWYRQQPGQSLTLIATANQGSEATYESGFVIDKFPISRPNLTFSTLTVSNMSPEDSSIYLCSVAGGAGGPETQYFGPGTRLLVL.

This clonotype was found a few times. Written as DNA, the CDR3 is TGTGCCACCCGCCCTGGTGGAACCTACGAGCAGTACTTC. This translates into CATRPGGTYEQYF. The J gene is TRBJ2-7, the V gene TRBV19; D is ambiguous. CDR1 and CDR2 from the germline V gene are LNHDA and SQIVND (reference sequence). The CDR3 sequence is 13 residues long. The V end was cut by 10 bases, the J end by 2 bases, with 15 bases between.